Listed below are T cell receptor beta chains from one sample, sequenced in a study of CD8+CD57+ T cells in acquired aplastic anemia. TCRdb itself ran the reads through MiXCR, one entry per CDR3 protein. The sample comprises about 210,000 distinct CDR3 sequences, 34% of which are singletons, and around 1.1% rests with the top ten. Material: sorted CD4+, CD8+, or CD8+CD57+ T cells (not recorded which) from PBMCs. These receptors all come from a human donor in good health, serving as a control. The CDR3 runs from the conserved cysteine through the conserved F or W. Fields, in order: V gene, D gene, clone size, J gene, CDR3 protein, CDR3 DNA. A D gene is named only where the DNA matches it firmly. The size entry is marked missing in some rows and otherwise reads once, few, many or a size class.

V gene: TRBV29-1; D gene: TRBD1; clone size: many; J gene: TRBJ1-2; CDR3 protein: CSVELGDRGLYGYTF; CDR3 DNA: TGCAGCGTTGAACTGGGGGACAGGGGGCTCTATGGCTACACCTTC
V gene: TRBV10-3; D gene: TRBD2; clone size: few; J gene: TRBJ2-3; CDR3 protein: CASFGGRLITDTQYF; CDR3 DNA: TGTGCCAGCTTCGGCGGGAGGCTTATCACGGATACGCAGTATTTT
V gene: TRBV20-1; D gene: TRBD1; clone size: many; J gene: TRBJ2-7; CDR3 protein: CSARRDRGPGGEQYF; CDR3 DNA: TGCAGTGCTAGAAGGGACAGGGGTCCGGGGGGCGAGCAGTACTTC
V gene: TRBV10-3; D gene: TRBD2; clone size: many; J gene: TRBJ2-3; CDR3 protein: CAISDPAGAGDTQYF; CDR3 DNA: TGTGCCATCAGTGATCCAGCGGGAGCGGGAGATACGCAGTATTTT
V gene: TRBV29-1; D gene: -; clone size: many; J gene: TRBJ2-6; CDR3 protein: CSVGLSLGSVESSGANVLTF; CDR3 DNA: TGCAGCGTTGGGTTATCGTTGGGTAGCGTTGAGAGCTCTGGGGCCAACGTCCTGACTTTC
V gene: TRBV20-1; D gene: TRBD1; clone size: many; J gene: TRBJ1-1; CDR3 protein: CSARPDREEAFF; CDR3 DNA: TGCAGTGCTAGACCAGACAGGGAGGAAGCTTTCTTT
V gene: TRBV2; D gene: -; clone size: -; J gene: TRBJ2-7; CDR3 protein: CASHKGQGSYEQYF; CDR3 DNA: TGTGCCAGCCACAAGGGGCAGGGATCCTACGAGCAGTACTTC
V gene: TRBV5-5; D gene: -; clone size: many; J gene: TRBJ1-2; CDR3 protein: CASSLPGRFYGYTF; CDR3 DNA: TGTGCCAGCAGCTTACCGGGACGGTTCTATGGCTACACCTTC
V gene: TRBV7-2; D gene: -; clone size: -; J gene: TRBJ2-1; CDR3 protein: CASSSAWSSYNEQFF; CDR3 DNA: TGTGCCAGCAGCTCAGCTTGGAGCTCCTACAATGAGCAGTTCTTC
V gene: TRBV20-1; D gene: -; clone size: many; J gene: TRBJ1-1; CDR3 protein: CSARVRDTLNTEAFF; CDR3 DNA: TGCAGTGCTAGAGTTCGCGACACCTTGAACACTGAAGCTTTCTTT
V gene: TRBV7-9; D gene: TRBD2; clone size: -; J gene: TRBJ2-5; CDR3 protein: CASSLAIAGSQETQYF; CDR3 DNA: TGTGCCAGCAGCTTAGCGATAGCGGGGTCACAAGAGACCCAGTACTTC
V gene: TRBV12-3/TRBV12-4; D gene: TRBD1; clone size: -; J gene: TRBJ2-7; CDR3 protein: CASTPGGKTYEQYF; CDR3 DNA: TGTGCCAGCACCCCAGGGGGCAAGACCTACGAGCAGTACTTC
V gene: TRBV20-1; D gene: -; clone size: -; J gene: TRBJ1-4; CDR3 protein: CSARWGGAEKLFF; CDR3 DNA: TGCAGTGCTAGGTGGGGGGGGGCCGAAAAACTGTTTTTT
V gene: TRBV9; D gene: -; clone size: few; J gene: TRBJ2-1; CDR3 protein: CASSVVGRPSYNEQFF; CDR3 DNA: TGTGCCAGCAGCGTAGTAGGGCGGCCCTCCTACAATGAGCAGTTCTTC
V gene: TRBV12-3/TRBV12-4; D gene: -; clone size: many; J gene: TRBJ2-1; CDR3 protein: CASSPGYNEQFF; CDR3 DNA: TGTGCCAGCAGTCCAGGGTACAATGAGCAGTTCTTC
V gene: TRBV2; D gene: -; clone size: -; J gene: TRBJ2-3; CDR3 protein: CASVGRQGTDTQYF; CDR3 DNA: TGTGCCAGCGTTGGGAGACAGGGCACAGATACGCAGTATTTT
V gene: TRBV30; D gene: -; clone size: -; J gene: TRBJ1-1; CDR3 protein: CAWSPDGLYTEAFF; CDR3 DNA: TGTGCCTGGAGCCCGGACGGGCTTTACACTGAAGCTTTCTTT
V gene: TRBV20-1; D gene: TRBD1; clone size: many; J gene: TRBJ1-2; CDR3 protein: CSAETGGSGYGYTF; CDR3 DNA: TGCAGTGCAGAAACAGGGGGGTCGGGCTATGGCTACACCTTC
V gene: TRBV19; D gene: -; clone size: -; J gene: TRBJ1-1; CDR3 protein: CASTSGQLFAEAFF; CDR3 DNA: TGTGCCAGTACCTCAGGACAGTTATTCGCTGAAGCTTTCTTT
V gene: TRBV20-1; D gene: -; clone size: many; J gene: TRBJ2-5; CDR3 protein: CSASGGALGETQYF; CDR3 DNA: TGCAGTGCTAGCGGGGGCGCGTTGGGGGAGACCCAGTACTTC
V gene: TRBV29-1; D gene: -; clone size: -; J gene: TRBJ2-5; CDR3 protein: CSVELGEETQYF; CDR3 DNA: TGCAGCGTTGAATTAGGGGAAGAGACCCAGTACTTC
V gene: TRBV2; D gene: -; clone size: many; J gene: TRBJ2-1; CDR3 protein: CASSRTGINEQFF; CDR3 DNA: TGTGCCAGCAGTAGAACAGGGATCAATGAGCAGTTCTTC